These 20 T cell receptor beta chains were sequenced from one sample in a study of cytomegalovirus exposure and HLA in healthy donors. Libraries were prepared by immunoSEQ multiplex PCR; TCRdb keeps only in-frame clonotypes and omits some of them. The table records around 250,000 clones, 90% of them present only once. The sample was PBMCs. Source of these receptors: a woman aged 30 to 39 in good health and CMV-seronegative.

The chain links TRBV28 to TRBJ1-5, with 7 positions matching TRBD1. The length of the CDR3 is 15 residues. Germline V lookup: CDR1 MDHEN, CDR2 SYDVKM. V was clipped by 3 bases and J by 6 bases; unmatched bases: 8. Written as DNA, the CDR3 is TGTGCCAGCAGTTTTGACAGGGTGAGCGTTCAGCCCCAGCATTTT. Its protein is CASSFDRVSVQPQHF.

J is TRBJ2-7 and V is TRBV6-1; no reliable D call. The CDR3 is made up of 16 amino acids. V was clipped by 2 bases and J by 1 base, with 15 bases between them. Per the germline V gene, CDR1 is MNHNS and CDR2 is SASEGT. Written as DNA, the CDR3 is TGTGCCAGCAGTGAAACGGTTGGGCTCGCTTCCTACGAGCAGTACTTC. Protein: CASSETVGLASYEQYF.

DNA of the CDR3: TGTGCCAGCAGTGTTGGAGGAGAGCAGTACTTC. It encodes CASSVGGEQYF. J is TRBJ2-7 and V is TRBV6-1; TRBD2 might be the D (5 bases). Germline-derived CDR1 and CDR2 are MNHNS and SASEGT. The CDR3 covers 11 residues. The V gene lost 4 bases and the J gene lost 7 bases, with 8 bases spanning the gap.

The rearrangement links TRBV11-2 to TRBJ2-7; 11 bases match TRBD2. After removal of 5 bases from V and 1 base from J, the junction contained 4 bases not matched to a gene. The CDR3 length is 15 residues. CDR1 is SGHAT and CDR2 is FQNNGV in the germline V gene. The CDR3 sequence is CASSPTSGTSYEQYF. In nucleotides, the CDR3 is TGTGCCAGCAGCCCGACTAGCGGGACTTCCTACGAGCAGTACTTC.

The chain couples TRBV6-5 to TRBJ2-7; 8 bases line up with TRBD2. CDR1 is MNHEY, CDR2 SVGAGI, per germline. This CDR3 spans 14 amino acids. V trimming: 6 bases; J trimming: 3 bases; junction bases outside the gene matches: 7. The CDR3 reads CASSIGGVFYEQYF. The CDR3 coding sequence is TGTGCCAGCAGCATCGGGGGGGTTTTCTACGAGCAGTACTTC.

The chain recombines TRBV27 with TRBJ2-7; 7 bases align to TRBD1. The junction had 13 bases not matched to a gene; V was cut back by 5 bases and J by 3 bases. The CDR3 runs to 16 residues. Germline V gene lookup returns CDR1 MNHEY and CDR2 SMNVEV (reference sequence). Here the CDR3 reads CASSLLGGPGSYEQYF. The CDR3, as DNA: TGTGCCAGCAGTCTCCTAGGGGGCCCGGGAAGCTACGAGCAGTACTTC.

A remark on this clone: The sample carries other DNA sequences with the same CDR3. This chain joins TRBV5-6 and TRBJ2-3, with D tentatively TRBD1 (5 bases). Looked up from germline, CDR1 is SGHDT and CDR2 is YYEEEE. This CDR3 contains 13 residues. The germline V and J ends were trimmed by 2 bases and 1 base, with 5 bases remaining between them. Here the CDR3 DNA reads TGTGCCAGCAGCTTAGGGGGCACAGATACGCAGTATTTT. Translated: CASSLGGTDTQYF.

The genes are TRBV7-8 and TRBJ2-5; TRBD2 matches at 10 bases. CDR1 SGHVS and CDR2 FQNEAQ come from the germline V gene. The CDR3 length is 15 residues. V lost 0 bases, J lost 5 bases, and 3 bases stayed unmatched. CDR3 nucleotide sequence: TGTGCCAGCAGCTTAGCGCTTAGCGGGAGGGAGACCCAGTACTTC. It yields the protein CASSLALSGRETQYF.

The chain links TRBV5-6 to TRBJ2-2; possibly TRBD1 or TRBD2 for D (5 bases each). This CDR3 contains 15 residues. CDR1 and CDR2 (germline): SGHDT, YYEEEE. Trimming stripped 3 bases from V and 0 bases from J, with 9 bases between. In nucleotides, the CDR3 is TGTGCCAGCAGCTGGGACGTCGCGAACACCGGGGAGCTGTTTTTT. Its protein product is CASSWDVANTGELFF.

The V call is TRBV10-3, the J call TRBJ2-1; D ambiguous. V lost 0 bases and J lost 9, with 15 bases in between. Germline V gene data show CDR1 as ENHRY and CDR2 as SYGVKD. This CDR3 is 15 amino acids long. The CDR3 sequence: CAISESLAGVSEQFF. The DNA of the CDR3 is TGTGCCATCAGTGAGTCCTTAGCAGGAGTGAGTGAGCAGTTCTTC.

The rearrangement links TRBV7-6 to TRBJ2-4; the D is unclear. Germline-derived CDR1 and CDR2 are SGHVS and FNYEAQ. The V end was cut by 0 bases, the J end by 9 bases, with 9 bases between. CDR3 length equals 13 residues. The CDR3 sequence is CASSLALTAIQYF. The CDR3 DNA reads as TGTGCCAGCAGCTTAGCGTTAACGGCCATTCAGTACTTC.

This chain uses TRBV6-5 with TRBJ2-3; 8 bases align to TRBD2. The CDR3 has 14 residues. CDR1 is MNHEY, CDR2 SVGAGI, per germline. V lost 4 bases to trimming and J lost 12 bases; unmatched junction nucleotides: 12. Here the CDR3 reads CASSWGSGTLIQYF. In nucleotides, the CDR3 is TGTGCCAGCAGTTGGGGTAGCGGGACGCTTATCCAGTATTTT.

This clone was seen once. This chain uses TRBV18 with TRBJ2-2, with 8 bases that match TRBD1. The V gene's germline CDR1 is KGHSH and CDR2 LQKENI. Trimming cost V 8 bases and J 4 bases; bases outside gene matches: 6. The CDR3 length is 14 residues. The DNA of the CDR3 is TGTGCCAGCACAGACAGGGGAGGCACCGGGGAGCTGTTTTTT. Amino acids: CASTDRGGTGELFF.

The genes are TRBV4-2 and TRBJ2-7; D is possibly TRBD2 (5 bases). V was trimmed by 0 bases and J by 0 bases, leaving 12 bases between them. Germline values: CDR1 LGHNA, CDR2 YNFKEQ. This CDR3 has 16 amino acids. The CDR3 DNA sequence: TGTGCCAGCAGCCAAGAGGAGGTCCTGAGCTCCTACGAGCAGTACTTC. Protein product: CASSQEEVLSSYEQYF.

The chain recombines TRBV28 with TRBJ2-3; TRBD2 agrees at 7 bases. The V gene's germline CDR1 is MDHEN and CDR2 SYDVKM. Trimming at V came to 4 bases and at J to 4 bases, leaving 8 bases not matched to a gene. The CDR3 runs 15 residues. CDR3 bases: TGTGCCAGCAGTTCTCTAGTGGGGGGGGCAGATACGCAGTATTTT. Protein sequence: CASSSLVGGADTQYF.

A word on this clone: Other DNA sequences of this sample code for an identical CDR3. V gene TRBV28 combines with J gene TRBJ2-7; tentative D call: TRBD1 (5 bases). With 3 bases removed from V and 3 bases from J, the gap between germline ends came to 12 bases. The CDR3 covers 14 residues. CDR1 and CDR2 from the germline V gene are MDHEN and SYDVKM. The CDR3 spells CASSFLGRDYEQYF. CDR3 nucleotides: TGTGCCAGCAGTTTCCTAGGCAGGGACTACGAGCAGTACTTC.

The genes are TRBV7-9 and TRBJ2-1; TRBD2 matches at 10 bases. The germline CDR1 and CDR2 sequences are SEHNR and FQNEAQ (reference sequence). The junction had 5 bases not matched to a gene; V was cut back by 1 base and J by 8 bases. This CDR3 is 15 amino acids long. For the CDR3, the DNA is TGTGCCAGCAGCTTAGAGTCTAGCGGGAGCCATGAGCAGTTCTTC. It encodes CASSLESSGSHEQFF.

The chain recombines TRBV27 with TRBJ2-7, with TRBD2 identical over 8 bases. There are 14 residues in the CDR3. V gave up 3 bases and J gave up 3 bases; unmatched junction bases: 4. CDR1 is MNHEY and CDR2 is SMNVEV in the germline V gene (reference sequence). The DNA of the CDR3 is TGTGCCAGCAGTTTGTCGGGAGGGAACTACGAGCAGTACTTC. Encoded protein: CASSLSGGNYEQYF.

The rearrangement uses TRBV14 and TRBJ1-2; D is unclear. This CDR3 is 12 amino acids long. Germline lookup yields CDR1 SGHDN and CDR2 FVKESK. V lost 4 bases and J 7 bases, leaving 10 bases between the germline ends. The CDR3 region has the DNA TGTGCCAGCAGCCCGAGGGAATCTGGCTACACCTTC. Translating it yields CASSPRESGYTF.

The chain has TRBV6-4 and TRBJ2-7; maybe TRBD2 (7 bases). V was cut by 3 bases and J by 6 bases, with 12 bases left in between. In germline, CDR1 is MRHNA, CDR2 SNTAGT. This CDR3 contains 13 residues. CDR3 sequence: CASSDRGGVEQYF. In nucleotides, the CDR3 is TGTGCCAGCAGTGATAGGGGGGGGGTCGAGCAGTACTTC.